Sequencing of this TCR beta chain was carried out in a study of blood T cell repertoires in COVID-19. Study as a whole: Some COVID-19 samples were acute and others convalescent; all came from the United States, Italy and Spain.

Clones were sequenced by immunoSEQ multiplex PCR, and TCRdb holds only the in-frame ones, with some missing. The sample holds about 320,000 clones, 90% to 95% seen once. Participant reports of clinical history set cohort assignment. Germline CDR1 is SGHNT and CDR2 is YYREEE (reference sequence). This CDR3 spans 13 amino acids. V trimming: 5 bases; J trimming: 3 bases; junction bases outside the gene matches: 4. This receptor was identified in a woman younger than 45 who had been exposed to COVID-19. Source material: PBMCs or T cells enriched from blood (not recorded which). This sequence joins TRBV5-4 and TRBJ2-7, with 8 bases matching TRBD1. The CDR3 DNA is TGTGCCAGCAGAAGACAGGGGCACTACGAGCAGTACTTC. Protein: CASRRQGHYEQYF.